This passage covers 32 T cell receptor beta chains from one sample sequenced in a study of T cell changes during pregnancy in multiple sclerosis (dated by TCRdb to the late 2010s). Library preparation employed the immunoSEQ multiplex PCR assay. The table comes from immuneACCESS by way of TCRdb, which keeps in-frame sequences with V and J called. Part of the clones is missing from these tables; in studies checked, under half for an unresolved V gene and the rest for unknown reasons. For this sample the table gives about 40,000 clones, of which about 92% were detected only once. The top ten hold under 15% of the sample. This material consisted of CD8+ T cells from peripheral blood mononuclear cells, taken in the first trimester of pregnancy. These receptor sequences come from a female donor with multiple sclerosis, enrolled in a pregnancy study.

The CDR3 spells CASTNPGLSYGYTF. The CDR3 DNA follows: TGTGCCAGCACCAACCCTGGACTCAGCTATGGCTACACCTTC. V is TRBV6-5 and J is TRBJ1-2; D is undetermined. V was pared by 7 bases and J by 4 bases, with 16 bases between. The CDR3 spans 14 residues. Per the germline V gene, CDR1 is MNHEY and CDR2 is SVGAGI.

The CDR3 bases are TGTGCCACCTCGTTCCGACAGGGCGGTCAGCCCCAGCATTTT. Its protein is CATSFRQGGQPQHF. The chain uses TRBV7-8 and TRBJ1-5; TRBD1 matches at 7 bases. Germline lookup yields CDR1 SGHVS and CDR2 FQNEAQ. Trimming removed 10 bases from V and 6 bases from J; junction bases left unmatched: 12. The CDR3 has 14 amino acids. Drawing the rest from reference TRBV7-8 and TRBJ1-5, the complete variable domain is GAGVSQSPRYKVAKRGQDVALRCDPISGHVSLFWYQQALGQGPEFLTYFQNEAQLDKSGLPSDRFFAERPEGSVSTLKIQRTQQEDSAVYLCATSFRQGGQPQHFGDGTRLSIL.

The chain joins TRBV4-2 to TRBJ2-2; 9 positions match TRBD2. With 2 bases clipped from V and 4 bases from J, the junction kept 2 bases outside the gene matches. Per the germline V gene, CDR1 is LGHNA and CDR2 is YNFKEQ. CDR3 length: 15 residues. Here the CDR3 reads CASSQTSGPTGELFF. The CDR3 nucleotides read TGTGCCAGCAGCCAAACTAGCGGGCCCACCGGGGAGCTGTTTTTT.

The J gene is TRBJ1-4, the V gene TRBV4-1, with TRBD1 matching over 7 bases. Germline CDR1 and CDR2: MGHRA and YSYEKL. The CDR3 runs to 19 residues. The V gene end was trimmed by 0 bases and the J gene end by 0 bases; junction bases not matched to a gene: 10. CDR3 residues: CASSQDVDRLPSTNEKLFF. CDR3 bases: TGCGCCAGCAGCCAAGATGTGGACAGGTTGCCTTCAACTAATGAAAAACTGTTTTTT.

This clone was picked up one time. The chain has TRBV5-6 and TRBJ2-7; D perhaps matches TRBD2 (6 bases). The CDR3 has 13 amino acids. Trimming shortened V by 4 bases and J by 7 bases, and 15 bases separated the two germline ends. CDR1 SGHDT and CDR2 YYEEEE come from the germline V gene. In DNA, the CDR3 is TGTGCCAGCAGCGCGGGATCACCGGAGGAGCAGTACTTC. This encodes CASSAGSPEEQYF.

The V gene is TRBV11-2, the J gene TRBJ1-5, with a weak D call TRBD1 (5 bases). Trimming shortened V by 0 bases and J by 5 bases, and 8 bases separated the two germline ends. The germline CDR1 and CDR2 sequences are SGHAT and FQNNGV. The CDR3 is made up of 14 amino acids. In nucleotides, the CDR3 is TGTGCCAGCAGCTTAGATGGAGGGGATCAGCCCCAGCATTTT. This sequence encodes CASSLDGGDQPQHF.

The gene calls are TRBV5-6 and TRBJ1-1; D might be TRBD1 (5 bases). Trimming pared 0 bases from V and 7 bases from J, leaving 10 bases between. Looked up from germline, CDR1 is SGHDT and CDR2 is YYEEEE. The CDR3 totals 13 residues. CDR3 sequence reads: CASSLGLGDEAFF. The CDR3 coding sequence is TGTGCCAGCAGCTTGGGGTTAGGGGATGAAGCTTTCTTT.

V and J are TRBV6-5 and TRBJ1-6; 8 nucleotides align to TRBD1. CDR1 MNHEY and CDR2 SVGAGI come from the germline V gene. J gave up 13 bases and V 3 bases, and 8 bases lay outside the gene matches. This CDR3 region has 14 residues. Here the CDR3 DNA reads TGTGCCAGCAGTTATAGGTACAGGGGGTTTCCCCTCCACTTT. Translated, it gives CASSYRYRGFPLHF.

The CDR3 DNA follows: TGTGCCAGCAGTGGAGTGTACGGGGAGCTGTTTTTT. Its translation is CASSGVYGELFF. The chain employs TRBV2 and TRBJ2-2; D gene uncertain. Per the germline V gene, CDR1 is SNHLY and CDR2 is FYNNEI. This CDR3 has 12 residues. V dropped 4 bases and J dropped 7 bases, with 7 bases sitting between them. The variable domain in full, completed from reference TRBV2 and TRBJ2-2, reads EPEVTQTPSHQVTQMGQEVILRCVPISNHLYFYWYRQILGQKVEFLVSFYNNEISEKSEIFDDQFSVERPDGSNFTLKIRSTKLEDSAMYFCASSGVYGELFFGEGSRLTVL.

The J gene is TRBJ1-2, the V gene TRBV19; 7 bases are shared with TRBD1. Trimming removed 3 bases from V and 0 bases from J; junction bases left unmatched: 4. The CDR3 has 15 amino acids. CDR1 is LNHDA, CDR2 SQIVND, per germline (reference sequence). The CDR3 DNA is TGTGCCAGTAGTATGACAGGGACCACTAACTATGGCTACACCTTC. It codes for CASSMTGTTNYGYTF.

About this clone itself: The germline gene is not matched at one end of the junction; a read error may be the cause. The CDR3 here is CASSFSGSSTDTQYF. In DNA form, the CDR3 reads TGTGCTAGCAGCTTTTCGGGGAGTAGCACAGATACGCAGTATTTT. The chain links TRBV7-7 to TRBJ2-3, with D tentatively TRBD2 (5 bases). The CDR3 is 15 amino acids. From germline, CDR1 is SSHAT and CDR2 FNYEAQ (reference sequence).

The CDR3, as DNA: TGTGCCAGCAGCCCTTCTTGGGGGGGCCGGTACACCGGGGAGCTGTTTTTT. This encodes CASSPSWGGRYTGELFF. The chain recombines TRBV7-2 with TRBJ2-2; possibly TRBD2 for D (7 bases). Germline loops: CDR1 SGHTA, CDR2 FQGNSA. This CDR3 is built from 17 residues. Trimming stripped 5 bases from V and 3 bases from J, with 19 bases between. Combining the CDR3 with reference TRBV7-2 and TRBJ2-2 gives the whole variable domain GAGVSQSPSNKVTEKGKDVELRCDPISGHTALYWYRQSLGQGLEFLIYFQGNSAPDKSGLPSDRFSAERTGGSVSTLTIQRTQQEDSAVYLCASSPSWGGRYTGELFFGEGSRLTVL.

The chain combines TRBV5-1 with TRBJ1-5; 10 bases align to TRBD1. The V gene's germline CDR1 is SGHRS and CDR2 YFSETQ. With 3 bases clipped from V and 6 bases from J, the junction kept 6 bases outside the gene matches. This CDR3 spans 15 amino acids. The CDR3 DNA is TGCGCCAGCAGCTCCGGGACAGGGGTTTCTCAGCCCCAGCATTTT. Translation: CASSSGTGVSQPQHF.

The chain carries TRBV4-1 and TRBJ1-2; no clear D. CDR3 size: 13 residues. V was cut by 1 base and J by 8 bases, with 11 bases left in between. In germline, CDR1 is MGHRA, CDR2 YSYEKL. Here the CDR3 DNA reads TGCGCCAGCAGCCAAGGAGGAAGGAGGGGCTACACCTTC. Protein product: CASSQGGRRGYTF.

The gene calls are TRBV7-9 and TRBJ2-3; 9 bases match TRBD2. After removal of 2 bases from V and 1 base from J, the junction contained 10 bases not matched to a gene. The length of the CDR3 is 18 residues. Germline V gene data show CDR1 as SEHNR and CDR2 as FQNEAQ (reference sequence). Here the CDR3 reads CASSLPSAGGDGTDTQYF. CDR3 in DNA: TGTGCCAGCAGCTTACCGTCGGCGGGGGGGGATGGCACAGATACGCAGTATTTT.

The V and J genes are TRBV2 and TRBJ1-5; D is perhaps TRBD1 (5 bases). CDR1 and CDR2 (germline): SNHLY, FYNNEI. The CDR3 is made up of 16 amino acids. The V and J ends lost 0 bases and 0 bases respectively, with 9 bases between them. The CDR3 region has the DNA TGTGCCAGCAGTGAAGCTCGCAGGGATAGCAATCAGCCCCAGCATTTT. Encoded protein: CASSEARRDSNQPQHF.

The chain links TRBV7-9 to TRBJ2-5; TRBD2 matches 16 bases. V trimming: 10 bases; J trimming: 5 bases; junction bases outside the gene matches: 7. Germline-derived CDR1 and CDR2 are SEHNR and FQNEAQ (reference sequence). The CDR3 length is 15 residues. The CDR3 coding sequence is TGTGCCACCGGGACTAGCGGGGGGGCCCAGGAGACCCAGTACTTC. Amino acids: CATGTSGGAQETQYF.

The rearrangement uses TRBV2 and TRBJ2-3; 12 nucleotides line up with TRBD2. V was clipped by 6 bases and J by 0 bases; unmatched bases: 13. Germline CDR1 and CDR2: SNHLY and FYNNEI. The CDR3 is 19 residues long. CDR3 nucleotides: TGTGCCAGCAGAGATCCGGGACTAGCGGGCCCGGGGAGCACAGATACGCAGTATTTT. It specifies CASRDPGLAGPGSTDTQYF. Drawing the rest from reference TRBV2 and TRBJ2-3, the complete variable domain is EPEVTQTPSHQVTQMGQEVILRCVPISNHLYFYWYRQILGQKVEFLVSFYNNEISEKSEIFDDQFSVERPDGSNFTLKIRSTKLEDSAMYFCASRDPGLAGPGSTDTQYFGPGTRLTVL.

The J gene is TRBJ1-6, the V gene TRBV30, with a possible D match to TRBD1 (5 bases). Germline V CDR1 and CDR2: GTSNPN, SVGIG (reference sequence). The CDR3 has 12 amino acids. Trimming left V 5 bases short and J 13 bases short, with 15 bases between. The CDR3 loop is CAWGDSRVPLHF. The CDR3 coding sequence is TGTGCCTGGGGCGACAGTAGGGTCCCCCTCCACTTT.

The rearrangement links TRBV7-9 to TRBJ2-3, with D perhaps given as TRBD1 or TRBD2 (5 bases each). The CDR3 is 16 amino acids. V lost 5 bases to trimming and J lost 4 bases, with 19 bases between them. CDR1 and CDR2 (germline): SEHNR, FQNEAQ (reference sequence). CDR3 DNA sequence: TGTGCCAGCAGCCTAGGGACCGGGGTTTGGGCAGATACGCAGTATTTT. This gives the protein CASSLGTGVWADTQYF.

In nucleotides, the CDR3 is TGCGCCAGCAGTAGAAGGGGGCGGTTTTTCTACGAGCAGTACTTC. This sequence encodes CASSRRGRFFYEQYF. The chain recombines TRBV10-1 with TRBJ2-7; TRBD1 matches at 7 bases. The CDR3 loop spans 15 amino acids. Per the germline V gene, CDR1 is WNHNN and CDR2 is SYGVQD (reference sequence). Trimming took 5 bases from V and 3 from J; bases not matched to a gene: 10.

The V call is TRBV7-8, the J call TRBJ1-1; the D is unclear. Per germline, CDR1 SGHVS and CDR2 FQNEAQ. Trimming removed 6 bases at V and 4 bases at J, with 9 bases between. CDR3 length: 12 amino acids. The CDR3 is CASRPVATEAFF. CDR3 sequence (DNA): TGTGCCAGCAGACCAGTGGCCACTGAAGCTTTCTTT.

This clone showed up just once. The J gene is TRBJ2-7, the V gene TRBV5-1, with 10 bases fitting TRBD1. After removal of 0 bases from V and 4 bases from J, the junction contained 10 bases not matched to a gene. The germline gives CDR1 SGHRS, CDR2 YFSETQ. The CDR3 has 17 amino acids. The CDR3 reads CASSLAPGTGESYEQYF. In DNA form, the CDR3 reads TGCGCCAGCAGCTTGGCCCCCGGGACAGGGGAATCATACGAGCAGTACTTC.

The chain combines TRBV7-6 with TRBJ1-5; maybe TRBD1 (5 bases). This CDR3 is 16 amino acids long. V dropped 2 bases and J dropped 2 bases, with 13 bases sitting between them. Germline CDR1 SGHVS, CDR2 FNYEAQ. The CDR3, as DNA: TGTGCCAGCAGCTTACTAGGGGCCCTCCGCAATCAGCCCCAGCATTTT. Translating gives CASSLLGALRNQPQHF.

This chain connects TRBV4-1 to TRBJ1-2; a weak D match, TRBD1 (6 bases). Germline V gene lookup returns CDR1 MGHRA and CDR2 YSYEKL. The CDR3 consists of 19 residues. Trimming took 1 base from V and 0 from J, leaving 21 bases between them. The DNA for the CDR3 is TGCGCCAGCAGCCAAGTAGTTATGGGGGCAGGGAATTCTAACTATGGCTACACCTTC. As protein: CASSQVVMGAGNSNYGYTF.

The chain links TRBV7-8 to TRBJ1-5; D remains ambiguous. Germline V gives CDR1 SGHVS, CDR2 FQNEAQ. CDR3 size: 13 residues. V was pared by 1 base and J by 10 bases, with 11 bases between. The CDR3 coding sequence is TGTGCCAGCAGCTTAGATGTGAGTTATCCCCAGCATTTT. This codes for CASSLDVSYPQHF.

J is TRBJ2-7 and V is TRBV7-4, with 8 bases that match TRBD2. CDR3 length equals 16 residues. From germline, CDR1 is SGHVT and CDR2 SQSDAQ. V lost 5 bases, J lost 5 bases, and 14 bases stayed unmatched. CDR3 sequence (DNA): TGTGCCAGCAGCGCAGTCGGGGGGGGGCACGCACACGAGCAGTACTTC. Its translation: CASSAVGGGHAHEQYF.

This clone was detected a few times. The chain is built from TRBV20-1 and TRBJ1-1; D gene uncertain. V lost 2 bases to trimming and J lost 10 bases, with 5 bases between them. CDR1 is DFQATT and CDR2 is SNEGSKA in the germline V gene (reference sequence). This CDR3 has 9 residues. CDR3 loop: CSARPGAFF. The CDR3 DNA is TGCAGTGCTAGACCGGGAGCTTTCTTT.

J is TRBJ2-2 and V is TRBV27, with 8 bases that match TRBD1. V was clipped by 0 bases and J by 1 base; unmatched bases: 1. Germline V gene sequence: CDR1 MNHEY, CDR2 SMNVEV (reference sequence). This CDR3 comprises 16 residues. This CDR3 is CASSLSGQGNTGELFF. CDR3 in DNA: TGTGCCAGCAGTTTATCTGGACAGGGGAACACCGGGGAGCTGTTTTTT.

The chain uses TRBV30 and TRBJ2-1, with 10 positions matching TRBD2. The J segment lost 0 bases and the V segment lost 5 bases, leaving 13 bases of the junction unmatched. CDR3 length: 18 residues. Germline values: CDR1 GTSNPN, CDR2 SVGIG (reference sequence). CDR3 in DNA: TGTGCCTGGTGGACCGGGACTAGCGAGGTGAGCTCCTACAATGAGCAGTTCTTC. This gives the protein CAWWTGTSEVSSYNEQFF.

This clone was detected once. The V call is TRBV5-6, the J call TRBJ2-5, with D possibly matching TRBD1 (6 bases). Per the germline V gene, CDR1 is SGHDT and CDR2 is YYEEEE. This CDR3 spans 13 amino acids. V was pared by 4 bases and J by 4 bases, with 11 bases between. The CDR3 coding sequence is TGTGCCAGCAGCCCGGACAGCGGAGAGACCCAGTACTTC. The encoded protein is CASSPDSGETQYF. The entire variable domain, with the rest obtained from reference TRBV5-6 and TRBJ2-5, is as follows: DAGVTQSPTHLIKTRGQQVTLRCSPKSGHDTVSWYQQALGQGPQFIFQYYEEEERQRGNFPDRFSGHQFPNYSSELNVNALLLGDSALYLCASSPDSGETQYFGPGTRLLVL.

V and J are TRBV7-3 and TRBJ2-3; 8 nucleotides agree with TRBD2. The V segment lost 3 bases and the J segment 5 bases; nucleotides outside the gene matches: 4. This CDR3 contains 14 residues. Germline CDR1 reads SGHTA; CDR2 reads FQGTGA. The CDR3 DNA follows: TGTGCCAGCAGCTTCAGCGGGGGTGTAGATACGCAGTATTTT. Residues: CASSFSGGVDTQYF.